This TCR beta chain was sequenced during a study of T cells in Graves' hyperthyroidism and ophthalmopathy. CDR3 length equals 11 residues. Germline lookup yields CDR1 MDHEN and CDR2 SYDVKM. The V end lost 6 bases, the J end lost 6 bases, and 5 bases lay between the germline ends. Amplified TCR beta CDR3 regions derived from RNA transcripts. The study used the HTBI primer set for a first-round RT-PCR of the TCR CDR3. Each CDR3 protein gets one entry after TCRdb re-called the multiplex PCR reads with MiXCR. The sample holds around 690,000 distinct CDR3 sequences, less than 25% seen once. The V and J genes are TRBV28 and TRBJ2-2; D unclear. This sequence was found in a man aged 25-40 years with Graves' ophthalmopathy. Sequenced input: blood. CDR3 sequence reads: CASRVAGELFF. CDR3 nucleotides: TGTGCCAGCAGGGTAGCCGGGGAGCTGTTTTTT.